A selection of T cell receptor beta chains follows, all from one sample in a study of identical twins. TCRdb itself ran the 5' RACE reads through MiXCR, one entry per CDR3 protein. The sample includes 690,000 or so distinct CDR3 sequences, around 8.6% seen only once; the top ten take around 0.95%. These same records also appear under a second study, on yellow fever vaccine responses in identical twins.

Sample: PBMCs. Receptors were obtained from a woman aged 18-29 years in good health. The CDR3 runs from the conserved cysteine through the conserved F or W. The D gene is left open where the match is weak. Only some rows state a clone size, as once, few, many or a class for expanded clones.

J gene	D gene	V gene	clone size	CDR3 DNA	CDR3 protein
TRBJ2-7	NA	TRBV29-1	many	TGCAGCGTTGCCCCTACAGGTCCCTACGAGCAGTACTTC	CSVAPTGPYEQYF
TRBJ2-3	NA	TRBV15	NA	TGTGCCACCAGCAGAGCGTACAGAAAGACAGATACGCAGTATTTT	CATSRAYRKTDTQYF
TRBJ1-2	NA	TRBV5-1	NA	TGCGCCAGCAGCTTGACGGCAGGGAACTATGGCTACACCTTC	CASSLTAGNYGYTF
TRBJ2-1	NA	TRBV7-9	NA	TGTGCCAGCAGCGGGGGGTCCGGGACCCATGAGCAGTTCTTC	CASSGGSGTHEQFF
TRBJ2-1	NA	TRBV12-3/TRBV12-4	few	TGTGCCAGCAGCCCGAACCTGGGGGGCTCCCATGAGCAGTTCTTC	CASSPNLGGSHEQFF
TRBJ2-1	TRBD2	TRBV5-1	NA	TGCGCCAGCAGCGGTAGCGGGGGCTCTACCTACAATGAGCAGTTCTTC	CASSGSGGSTYNEQFF
TRBJ2-5	TRBD1	TRBV12-3/TRBV12-4	few	TGTGCCAGCAGTTCCCGGACAGGAGAGACCCAGTACTTC	CASSSRTGETQYF
TRBJ2-3	NA	TRBV4-3	many	TGCGCCAGCAGCCAAGGGCCTATCACAGATACGCAGTATTTT	CASSQGPITDTQYF
TRBJ1-6	TRBD1	TRBV7-9	few	TGTGCCAGCAGCCCCGGGACAGGGGAGAATTCACCCCTCCACTTT	CASSPGTGENSPLHF
TRBJ2-2	NA	TRBV20-1	few	TGCAGTGCTAGAAAACAGTCCCCCACCGGGGAGCTGTTTTTT	CSARKQSPTGELFF
TRBJ1-1	NA	TRBV4-1	few	TGCGCCAGCAGCCCTGGACTTTATGGTGAAACTTTCTTT	CASSPGLYGETFF
TRBJ2-7	TRBD1	TRBV10-3	few	TGTGCCAACAAAGGACAGGGTACGGCCTACGAGCAGTACTTC	CANKGQGTAYEQYF
TRBJ2-7	TRBD2	TRBV6-5	few	TGTGCCAGCAGTTCCGTAGCGGGAGGCCCCTACGAGCAGTACTTC	CASSSVAGGPYEQYF
TRBJ2-5	NA	TRBV3-1	NA	TGTGCCAGCAGCCAAGACCCCAGCGGACAAGAGACCCAGTACTTC	CASSQDPSGQETQYF
TRBJ2-1	TRBD1	TRBV24-1	few	TGTGCCACCAGTAGGGGATCCGGGACAGGGCGGAATGAGCAGTTCTTC	CATSRGSGTGRNEQFF
TRBJ2-3	NA	TRBV28	NA	TGTGCCAGCAGTTCCCGGTCAGTCTCGGGTCTCAGCACAGATACGCAGTATTTT	CASSSRSVSGLSTDTQYF
TRBJ2-7	NA	TRBV6-2/TRBV6-3	few	TGTGCCAGCAGTTACGGGCCCTTTGGGGGGGCTGGCTACGAGCAGTACTTC	CASSYGPFGGAGYEQYF
TRBJ1-2	NA	TRBV29-1	many	TGCAGCGTATGGGGGAAGGGGGGGTTGGACTCTTCCTATGGCTACACCTTC	CSVWGKGGLDSSYGYTF
TRBJ2-2	NA	TRBV3-1	few	TGTGCCAGCAGCCAAGAGGGCGACAGTTTGAACACCGGGGAGCTGTTTTTT	CASSQEGDSLNTGELFF
TRBJ2-3	NA	TRBV12-3/TRBV12-4	few	TGTGCCAGCAGTTTAGATGTGGCGGGGAGCACAGATACGCAGTATTTT	CASSLDVAGSTDTQYF
TRBJ2-7	NA	TRBV20-1	NA	TGCAGTGCTATAAGTGGAGGCACAGGGAGGACCTACGAGCAGTACTTC	CSAISGGTGRTYEQYF
TRBJ1-2	NA	TRBV28	many	TGTGCCACCAAGCCGGACTATGGCTACACCTTC	CATKPDYGYTF
TRBJ2-7	NA	TRBV11-2	many	TGTGCCAGCAGCTTAGATCTTAGGGTCGAGCAGTACTTC	CASSLDLRVEQYF